Detailed here is one TCR beta chain. The antigen is undetermined. The germline V gene has CDR1 SGDLS and CDR2 YYNGEE. This CDR3 has 16 residues. J gave up 3 bases and V 3 bases, and 7 bases lay outside the gene matches. It was with a sample-barcoded 5' primer and a J-beta primer mix that a second PCR of about 7 to 12 cycles was run. A single record per CDR3 protein comes from TCRdb applying MiXCR to the 5' RACE reads. This table holds under 2,000,000 distinct CDR3 sequences, 49% found once. These data come from a study of blood T cells in healthy people across ages. Notes on the study in general: Without sorted subsets, naive and antigen-experienced compartments could not be conclusively compared. Age brought a roughly linear fall in TCR beta diversity measured per million T cells.

The sequenced material came from blood. The sequence was obtained from a woman aged 40 to 50 in good health. This chain links TRBV9 with TRBJ1-2; TRBD1 aligns across 11 bases. In nucleotides, the CDR3 is TGTGCCAGCAGCGCGGACCGGGACAGGGGGGACTATGGCTACACCTTC. Its protein product is CASSADRDRGDYGYTF.